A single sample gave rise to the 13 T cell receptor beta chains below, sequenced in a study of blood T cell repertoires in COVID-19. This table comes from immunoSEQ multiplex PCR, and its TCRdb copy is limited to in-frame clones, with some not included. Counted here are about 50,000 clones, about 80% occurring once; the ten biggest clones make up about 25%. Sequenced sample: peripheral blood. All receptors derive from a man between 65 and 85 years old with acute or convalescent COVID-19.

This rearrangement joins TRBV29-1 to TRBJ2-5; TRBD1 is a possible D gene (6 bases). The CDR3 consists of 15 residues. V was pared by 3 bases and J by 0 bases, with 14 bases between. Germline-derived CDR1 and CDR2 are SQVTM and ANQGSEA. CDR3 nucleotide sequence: TGCAGCGTTGATGAATGGGACACAAACCAAGAGACCCAGTACTTC. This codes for CSVDEWDTNQETQYF.

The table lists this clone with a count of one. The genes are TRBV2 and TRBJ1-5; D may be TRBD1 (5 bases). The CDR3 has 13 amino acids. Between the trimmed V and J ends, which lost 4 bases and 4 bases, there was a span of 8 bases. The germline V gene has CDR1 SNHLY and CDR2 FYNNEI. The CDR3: CASSVGGNQPQHF. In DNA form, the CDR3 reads TGTGCCAGCAGTGTCGGGGGTAATCAGCCCCAGCATTTT.

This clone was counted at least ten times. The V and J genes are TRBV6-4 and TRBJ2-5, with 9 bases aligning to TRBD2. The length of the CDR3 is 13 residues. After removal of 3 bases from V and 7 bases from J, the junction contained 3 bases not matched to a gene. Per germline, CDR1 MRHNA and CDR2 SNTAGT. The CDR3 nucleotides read TGTGCCAGCAGTGAGGAACTAGCGGGGACCCAGTACTTC. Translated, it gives CASSEELAGTQYF.

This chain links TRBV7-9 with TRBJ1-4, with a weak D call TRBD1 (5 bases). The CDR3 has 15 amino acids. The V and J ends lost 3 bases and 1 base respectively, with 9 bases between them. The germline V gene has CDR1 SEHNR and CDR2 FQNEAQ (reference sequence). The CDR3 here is CASSLGQGTNEKLFF. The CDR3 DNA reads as TGTGCCAGCAGCTTGGGGCAGGGAACTAATGAAAAACTGTTTTTT.

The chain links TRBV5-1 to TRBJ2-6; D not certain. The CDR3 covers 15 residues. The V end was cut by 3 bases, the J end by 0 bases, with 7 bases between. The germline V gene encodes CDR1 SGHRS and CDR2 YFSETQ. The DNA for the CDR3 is TGCGCCAGCAGCTCTACCCTCTCTGGGGCCAACGTCCTGACTTTC. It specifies CASSSTLSGANVLTF.

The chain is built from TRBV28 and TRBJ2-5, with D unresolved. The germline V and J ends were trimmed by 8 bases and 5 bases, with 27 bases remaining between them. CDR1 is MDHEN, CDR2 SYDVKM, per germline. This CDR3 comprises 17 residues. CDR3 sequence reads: CASGMLGRWARRETQYF. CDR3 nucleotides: TGTGCCAGCGGTATGCTGGGCCGTTGGGCCCGACGGGAGACCCAGTACTTC.

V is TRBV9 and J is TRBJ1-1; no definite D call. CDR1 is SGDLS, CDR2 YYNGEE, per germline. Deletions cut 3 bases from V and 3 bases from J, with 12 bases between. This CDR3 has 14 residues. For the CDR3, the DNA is TGTGCCAGCAGCGATCTCTGGCAGGACACTGAAGCTTTCTTT. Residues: CASSDLWQDTEAFF.

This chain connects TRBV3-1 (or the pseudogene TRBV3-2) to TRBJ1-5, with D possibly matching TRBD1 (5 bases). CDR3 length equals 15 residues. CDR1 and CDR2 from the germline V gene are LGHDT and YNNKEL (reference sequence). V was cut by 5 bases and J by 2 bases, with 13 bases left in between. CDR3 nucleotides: TGTGCCAGCAGCAGGAGCAGGGCGGGCAATCAGCCCCAGCATTTT. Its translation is CASSRSRAGNQPQHF.

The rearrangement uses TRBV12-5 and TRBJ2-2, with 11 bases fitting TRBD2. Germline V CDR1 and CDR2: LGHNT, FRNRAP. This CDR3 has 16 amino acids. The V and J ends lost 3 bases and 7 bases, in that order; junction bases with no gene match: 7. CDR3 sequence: CASGLGLAGGNGELFF. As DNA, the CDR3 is TGTGCTAGTGGTTTAGGGTTAGCGGGAGGGAACGGGGAGCTGTTTTTT. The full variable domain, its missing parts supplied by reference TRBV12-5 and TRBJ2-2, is DARVTQTPRHKVTEMGQEVTMRCQPILGHNTVFWYRQTMMQGLELLAYFRNRAPLDDSGMPKDRFSAEMPDATLATLKIQPSEPRDSAVYFCASGLGLAGGNGELFFGEGSRLTVL.

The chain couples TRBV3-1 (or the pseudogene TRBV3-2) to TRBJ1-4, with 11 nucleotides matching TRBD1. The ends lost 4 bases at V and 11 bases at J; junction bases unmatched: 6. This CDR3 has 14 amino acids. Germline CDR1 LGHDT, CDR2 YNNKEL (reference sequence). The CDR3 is CASSLGQGGMKLFF. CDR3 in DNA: TGTGCCAGCAGCCTGGGACAGGGGGGAATGAAACTGTTTTTT.

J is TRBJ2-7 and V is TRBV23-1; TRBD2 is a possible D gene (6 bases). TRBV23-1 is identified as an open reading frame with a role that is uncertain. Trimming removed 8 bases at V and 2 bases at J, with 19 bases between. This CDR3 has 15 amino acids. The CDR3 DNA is TGCGCCAGCCCCCGGGCTAACGGGAGCCCCTACGAGCAGTACTTC. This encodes CASPRANGSPYEQYF.

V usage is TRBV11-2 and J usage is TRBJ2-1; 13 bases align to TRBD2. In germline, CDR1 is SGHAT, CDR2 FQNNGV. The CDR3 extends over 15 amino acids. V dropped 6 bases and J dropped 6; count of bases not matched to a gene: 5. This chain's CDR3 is CASRRTSGSLNEQFF. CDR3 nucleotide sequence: TGTGCCAGCAGACGGACTAGCGGGAGTCTCAATGAGCAGTTCTTC.

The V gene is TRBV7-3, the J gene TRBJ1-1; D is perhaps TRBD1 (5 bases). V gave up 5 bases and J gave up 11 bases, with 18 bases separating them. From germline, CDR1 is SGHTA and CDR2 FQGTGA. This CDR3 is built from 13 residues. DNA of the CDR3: TGTGCCAGCAGCCCGGGTGGGGCGATAGGCGCTTTCTTT. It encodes CASSPGGAIGAFF.